This T cell receptor (beta chain) was captured in a study of OX40 agonist ivuxolimab in advanced cancers. In the study overall: Ivuxolimab, an agonistic anti-OX40 (CD134) antibody, was given to patients.

The study sampled blood at baseline, cycle 4 day 1, and cycle 7 day 1. The repertoire was sequenced with immunoSEQ multiplex PCR; TCRdb's copy has only in-frame clones and lacks some. The sample holds roughly 55,000 clones, around 88% seen once. The CDR3 is 15 amino acids. V shed 6 bases and J shed 1 base, with 15 bases lying between them. Germline CDR1 reads MNHEY; CDR2 reads SMNVEV (reference sequence). The rearrangement joins TRBV27 to TRBJ2-5; perhaps TRBD2 as D (5 bases). The TCR was taken from an adult with an advanced solid tumor such as melanoma, head and neck, liver or kidney cancer. This sample comprised CD4+ or CD8+ T cells sorted from blood, obtained in a trial of the OX40 agonist ivuxolimab. The CDR3 is CASSNSGEPQETQYF. The CDR3 DNA is TGTGCCAGCAGCAATTCCGGGGAACCCCAAGAGACCCAGTACTTC.